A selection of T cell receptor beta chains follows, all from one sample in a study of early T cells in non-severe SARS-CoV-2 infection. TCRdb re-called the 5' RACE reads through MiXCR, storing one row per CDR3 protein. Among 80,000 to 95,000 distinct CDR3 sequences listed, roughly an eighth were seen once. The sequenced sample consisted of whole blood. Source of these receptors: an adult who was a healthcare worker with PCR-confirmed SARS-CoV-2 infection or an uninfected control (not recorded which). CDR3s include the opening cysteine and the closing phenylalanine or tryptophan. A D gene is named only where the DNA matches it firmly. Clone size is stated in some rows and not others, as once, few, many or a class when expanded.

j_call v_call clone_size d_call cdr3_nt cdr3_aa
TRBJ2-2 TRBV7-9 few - TGTGCCAGCACCACTCTTTCAGGACTACACGGCACCGGGGAGCTGTTTTTT CASTTLSGLHGTGELFF
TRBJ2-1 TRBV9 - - TGTGCCAGCAGCACGGGACGAGTCCCCAATGAGCAGTTCTTC CASSTGRVPNEQFF
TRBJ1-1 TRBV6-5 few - TGTGCCAGCAGTTACGGGACGGAAAACACTGAAGCTTTCTTT CASSYGTENTEAFF
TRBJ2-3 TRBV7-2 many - TGTGCCAGCAGCTTAGCGGTCAGAAACACAGATACGCAGTATTTT CASSLAVRNTDTQYF
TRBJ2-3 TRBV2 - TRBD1 TGTGCCAGCAGTCGACAGGGTCCCACAGATACGCAGTATTTT CASSRQGPTDTQYF
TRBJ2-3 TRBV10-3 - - TGTGCCATCAGTGAGTCGAGGGGGGGAACAGATACGCAGTATTTT CAISESRGGTDTQYF
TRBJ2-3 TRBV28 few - TGTGCCAGCACCCCCACAGGATCGGTCACAGATACGCAGTATTTT CASTPTGSVTDTQYF
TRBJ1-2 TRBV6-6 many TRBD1 TGTGCCAGCAGTACAGGGGATATTAGCTATGGCTACACCTTC CASSTGDISYGYTF
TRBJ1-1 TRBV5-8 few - TGTGCCAGCTCCGAAGGGTCGAGGGGGGGCACTGAAGCTTTCTTT CASSEGSRGGTEAFF
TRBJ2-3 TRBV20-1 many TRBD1 TGCAGTGCTAGTGGGGACAGGAGAGCAGATACGCAGTATTTT CSASGDRRADTQYF
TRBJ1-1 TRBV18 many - TGTGCCAGCTGGGATGGTGTGGGCGCGGGCACTGAAGCTTTCTTT CASWDGVGAGTEAFF
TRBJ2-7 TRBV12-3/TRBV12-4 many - TGTGCCAGCAGTTTAGGTGGGGGCTCCTACGAGCAGTACTTC CASSLGGGSYEQYF
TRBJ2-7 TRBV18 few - TGTGCCAGCTCACTGGGGCTAAGGTACGAGCAGTACTTC CASSLGLRYEQYF
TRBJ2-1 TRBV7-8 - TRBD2 TGTGCCAGCAGCTTATCCCAAGGCGCGGGGGACCCAAATGAGCAGTTCTTC CASSLSQGAGDPNEQFF
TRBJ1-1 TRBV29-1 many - TGCAGCGCCGCAAGGAACACTGAAGCCTTCTTT CSAARNTEAFF
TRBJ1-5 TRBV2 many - TGTGCCAGCAGTGATAGCCGGGGCAATCAGCCCCAGCATTTT CASSDSRGNQPQHF
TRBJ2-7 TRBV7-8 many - TGTGCCAGCAGCTTAGCCGGTGTCGCCTCCTACGAGCAGTACTTC CASSLAGVASYEQYF
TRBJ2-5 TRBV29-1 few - TGCAGCGTGGGGGGTCAGGGAATAACCCAGTACTTC CSVGGQGITQYF
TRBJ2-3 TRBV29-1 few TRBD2 TGCAGCGTGATGAATTTAGGACTAGCGCGTGTGGACAAGCAGTATTTT CSVMNLGLARVDKQYF
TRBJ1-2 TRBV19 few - TGTGCCAGTAGGGGGGCCTGGGGTCCGGGCAGTGGCTACACCTTC CASRGAWGPGSGYTF
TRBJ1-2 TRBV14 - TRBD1 TGTGCCAGCAGCCAAGTGGGCAGGGGGCCCTATGGCTACACCTTC CASSQVGRGPYGYTF
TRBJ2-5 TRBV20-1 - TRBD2 TGCAGTGCTACGGTTCTAACTAGCGGGGGTTACCAAGAGACCCAGTACTTC CSATVLTSGGYQETQYF
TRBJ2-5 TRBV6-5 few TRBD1 TGTGCCAGCAGTCGCGTTGACAGGGAAGAGACCCAGTACTTC CASSRVDREETQYF
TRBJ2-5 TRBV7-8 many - TGTGCCAGCAGCGTGCGGGGGCGCGGAGAGACCCAGTACTTC CASSVRGRGETQYF
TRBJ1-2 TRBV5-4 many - TGTGCCAGCAGCACAATTCCGGGACTTCTAGACTATGGCTACACCTTC CASSTIPGLLDYGYTF